The entry that follows covers one T cell receptor beta chain sequence. Trimming took 2 bases from V and 7 from J; bases not matched to a gene: 4. This CDR3 is built from 15 residues. CDR1 and CDR2 from the germline V gene are MGHRA and YSYEKL. Data came from immunoSEQ multiplex PCR; TCRdb stores just in-frame clones and leaves some out. The repertoire includes around 70,000 clones, more than 85% of them detected once, and roughly 0.24% sits in the top ten. The data originate from a study of technical replicates of blood from several donors. Sequencing was done on a sample of T cells isolated from PBMCs. This chain links TRBV4-1 with TRBJ2-2, with TRBD2 identical over 10 bases. This receptor was obtained from a human donor in good health. The CDR3 here is CASSQLAGELGELFF. CDR3 coding DNA: TGCGCCAGCAGCCAACTAGCGGGAGAACTCGGGGAGCTGTTTTTT.